The rows below give T cell receptor beta chains drawn from one sample of a study of OX40 agonist ivuxolimab in advanced cancers. The protocol was immunoSEQ multiplex PCR, while the TCRdb copy is restricted to in-frame clones and leaves out a portion. The sample has around 13,000 clones; roughly 80% are singletons. This specimen consisted of CD4+ or CD8+ T cells sorted from blood, obtained in a trial of the OX40 agonist ivuxolimab. All receptors come from an adult with an advanced solid tumor such as melanoma, head and neck, liver or kidney cancer. Both conserved end residues are part of each CDR3. The order of the fields is clone size, D gene, J gene, V gene, CDR3 protein, CDR3 DNA. A D gene is named only where the DNA matches it firmly. The size field is filled for only some rows; it gives once, few, many or a size class.

abundance: -; d_gene: TRBD2; j_gene: TRBJ2-1; v_gene: TRBV6-6; CDR3aa: CASSLSGRGYNEQFF; CDR3nt: TGTGCCAGCAGCCTTAGCGGGAGGGGGTACAATGAGCAGTTCTTC
abundance: -; d_gene: -; j_gene: TRBJ2-7; v_gene: TRBV5-6; CDR3aa: CASSFSGQSYEQYF; CDR3nt: TGTGCCAGCAGCTTCTCAGGACAGTCCTACGAGCAGTACTTC
abundance: -; d_gene: -; j_gene: TRBJ1-5; v_gene: TRBV28; CDR3aa: CASSLDPNQPQHF; CDR3nt: TGTGCCAGCAGCTTGGACCCCAATCAGCCCCAGCATTTT
abundance: few; d_gene: TRBD2; j_gene: TRBJ2-1; v_gene: TRBV19; CDR3aa: CASSIGGGLAVNEQFF; CDR3nt: TGTGCCAGTAGTATAGGCGGGGGTCTAGCGGTTAATGAGCAGTTCTTC
abundance: -; d_gene: TRBD2; j_gene: TRBJ2-7; v_gene: TRBV7-9; CDR3aa: CASSFTSGPFYEQYF; CDR3nt: TGTGCCAGCAGCTTCACTAGCGGCCCCTTCTACGAGCAGTACTTC
abundance: -; d_gene: TRBD1; j_gene: TRBJ2-7; v_gene: TRBV27; CDR3aa: CASSPRDRENEQYF; CDR3nt: TGTGCCAGCAGTCCGCGGGACAGGGAAAACGAGCAGTACTTC
abundance: -; d_gene: -; j_gene: TRBJ2-7; v_gene: TRBV4-2; CDR3aa: CASSQVLGEQYF; CDR3nt: TGTGCCAGCAGCCAAGTGTTGGGCGAGCAGTACTTC
abundance: -; d_gene: -; j_gene: TRBJ1-2; v_gene: TRBV21-1; CDR3aa: CASSKGGVGPNYGYTF; CDR3nt: TGTGCCAGCAGCAAAGGTGGAGTGGGTCCTAACTATGGCTACACCTTC
abundance: once; d_gene: TRBD2; j_gene: TRBJ2-5; v_gene: TRBV7-9; CDR3aa: CASSPGTSGPLGTQYF; CDR3nt: TGTGCCAGCAGCCCCGGGACTAGCGGACCACTGGGGACCCAGTACTTC
abundance: -; d_gene: TRBD2; j_gene: TRBJ2-7; v_gene: TRBV11-2; CDR3aa: CASSPGRGARYEQYF; CDR3nt: TGTGCCAGCAGTCCGGGGCGGGGGGCGAGGTACGAGCAGTACTTC
abundance: -; d_gene: -; j_gene: TRBJ2-1; v_gene: TRBV2; CDR3aa: CASSSLQGGYNEQFF; CDR3nt: TGTGCCAGCAGTTCCCTACAGGGTGGCTACAATGAGCAGTTCTTC
abundance: -; d_gene: -; j_gene: TRBJ2-5; v_gene: TRBV6-5; CDR3aa: CASSDHSVYGTQYF; CDR3nt: TGTGCCAGCAGTGACCATAGCGTATATGGGACCCAGTACTTC
abundance: -; d_gene: TRBD2; j_gene: TRBJ2-1; v_gene: TRBV6-5; CDR3aa: CASSYLAGGVGEQFF; CDR3nt: TGTGCCAGCAGTTACTTAGCGGGAGGGGTGGGAGAGCAGTTCTTC
abundance: medium-sized; d_gene: TRBD2; j_gene: TRBJ2-1; v_gene: TRBV5-1; CDR3aa: CASSLHGGRAFYNEQFF; CDR3nt: TGCGCCAGCAGCTTACATGGCGGGAGAGCGTTTTACAATGAGCAGTTCTTC
abundance: -; d_gene: -; j_gene: TRBJ2-1; v_gene: TRBV4-2; CDR3aa: CASSQSVNEQFF; CDR3nt: TGTGCCAGCAGCCAATCGGTAAATGAGCAGTTCTTC
abundance: -; d_gene: TRBD1; j_gene: TRBJ2-7; v_gene: TRBV7-9; CDR3aa: CASSQGQASYEQYF; CDR3nt: TGTGCCAGCAGCCAGGGACAGGCTTCCTACGAGCAGTACTTC
abundance: -; d_gene: -; j_gene: TRBJ1-1; v_gene: TRBV7-9; CDR3aa: CASSSNRRPPGGAFF; CDR3nt: TGTGCCAGCAGCTCGAACAGGCGGCCCCCGGGGGGAGCTTTCTTT
abundance: -; d_gene: -; j_gene: TRBJ2-7; v_gene: TRBV13; CDR3aa: CASSLSSGLDGGEQYF; CDR3nt: TGTGCCAGCAGCTTATCATCTGGTCTAGATGGAGGTGAGCAGTACTTC
abundance: -; d_gene: -; j_gene: TRBJ1-5; v_gene: TRBV27; CDR3aa: CASSFGQGDQPQHF; CDR3nt: TGTGCCAGCAGTTTTGGTCAGGGTGATCAGCCCCAGCATTTT
abundance: -; d_gene: -; j_gene: TRBJ2-3; v_gene: TRBV7-3; CDR3aa: CASRGGDTQYF; CDR3nt: TGTGCCAGCAGAGGCGGTGATACGCAGTATTTT
abundance: -; d_gene: -; j_gene: TRBJ1-2; v_gene: TRBV27; CDR3aa: CASSSSWGIDGYTF; CDR3nt: TGTGCCAGCAGTTCCTCCTGGGGGATTGATGGCTACACCTTC
abundance: -; d_gene: TRBD2; j_gene: TRBJ2-6; v_gene: TRBV28; CDR3aa: CASRLVAGDPSRGANVLTF; CDR3nt: TGTGCCAGCAGACTAGTAGCGGGAGACCCTTCGAGAGGGGCCAACGTCCTGACTTTC
abundance: once; d_gene: -; j_gene: TRBJ2-7; v_gene: TRBV6-5; CDR3aa: CASSYVTTGEQYF; CDR3nt: TGTGCCAGCAGTTACGTTACTACGGGTGAGCAGTACTTC
abundance: once; d_gene: -; j_gene: TRBJ1-1; v_gene: TRBV5-5; CDR3aa: CASSYSASMNTEAFF; CDR3nt: TGTGCCAGCAGCTACTCGGCCAGCATGAACACTGAAGCTTTCTTT
abundance: once; d_gene: TRBD2; j_gene: TRBJ2-7; v_gene: TRBV4-1; CDR3aa: CASSQRGTSGSYEQYF; CDR3nt: TGCGCCAGCAGCCAGAGGGGGACTAGCGGGTCCTACGAGCAGTACTTC
abundance: -; d_gene: TRBD2; j_gene: TRBJ2-1; v_gene: TRBV7-8; CDR3aa: CASSRLAGGPGTTYNEQFF; CDR3nt: TGTGCCAGCAGCCGACTAGCGGGAGGGCCCGGGACGACCTACAATGAGCAGTTCTTC
abundance: -; d_gene: -; j_gene: TRBJ1-1; v_gene: TRBV5-6; CDR3aa: CASSLEDPNTEAFF; CDR3nt: TGTGCCAGCAGCTTGGAGGATCCCAACACTGAAGCTTTCTTT
abundance: once; d_gene: -; j_gene: TRBJ1-4; v_gene: TRBV5-1; CDR3aa: CASSLSGANEKLFF; CDR3nt: TGCGCCAGCAGCTTGTCAGGGGCTAATGAAAAACTGTTTTTT